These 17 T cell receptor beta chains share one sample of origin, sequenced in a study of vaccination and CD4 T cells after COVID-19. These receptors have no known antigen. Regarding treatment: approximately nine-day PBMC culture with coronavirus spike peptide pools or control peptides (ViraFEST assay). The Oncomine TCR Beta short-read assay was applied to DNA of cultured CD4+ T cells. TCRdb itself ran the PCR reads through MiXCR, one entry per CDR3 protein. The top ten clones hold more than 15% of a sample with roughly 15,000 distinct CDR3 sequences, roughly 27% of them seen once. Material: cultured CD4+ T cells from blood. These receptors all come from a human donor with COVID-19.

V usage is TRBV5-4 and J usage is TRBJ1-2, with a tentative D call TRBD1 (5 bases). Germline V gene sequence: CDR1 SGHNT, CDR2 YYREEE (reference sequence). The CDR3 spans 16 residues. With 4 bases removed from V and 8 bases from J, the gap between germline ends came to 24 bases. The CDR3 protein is CASSRIWVGEKTGYTF. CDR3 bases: TGTGCCAGCAGCCGAATTTGGGTAGGGGAGAAGACGGGCTACACCTTC.

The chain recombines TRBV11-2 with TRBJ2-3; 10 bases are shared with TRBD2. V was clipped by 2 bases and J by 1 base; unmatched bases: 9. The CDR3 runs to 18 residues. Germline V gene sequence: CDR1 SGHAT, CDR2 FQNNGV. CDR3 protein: CASSLSRLAGVGTDTQYF. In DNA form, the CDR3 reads TGTGCCAGCAGCTTATCGCGGCTAGCGGGGGTTGGCACAGATACGCAGTATTTT.

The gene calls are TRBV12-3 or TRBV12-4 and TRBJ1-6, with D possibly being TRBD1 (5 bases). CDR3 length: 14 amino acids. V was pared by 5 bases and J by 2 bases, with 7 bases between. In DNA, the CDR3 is TGTGCCAGCAGTAGGGGTCCCTATAATTCACCCCTCCACTTT. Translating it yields CASSRGPYNSPLHF.

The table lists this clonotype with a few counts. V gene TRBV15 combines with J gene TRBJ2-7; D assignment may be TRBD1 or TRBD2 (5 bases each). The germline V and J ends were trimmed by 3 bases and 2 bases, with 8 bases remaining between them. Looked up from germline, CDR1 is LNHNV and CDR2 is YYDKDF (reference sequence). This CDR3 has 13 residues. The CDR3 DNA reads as TGTGCCACCAGCAGCGGGGCAGCCTACGAGCAGTACTTC. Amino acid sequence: CATSSGAAYEQYF.

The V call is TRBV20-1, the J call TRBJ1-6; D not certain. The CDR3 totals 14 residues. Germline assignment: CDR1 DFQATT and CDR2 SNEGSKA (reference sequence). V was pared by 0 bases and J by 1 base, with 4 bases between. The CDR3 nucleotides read TGCAGTGCTAGAGAGGGATCCTATAATTCACCCCTCCACTTT. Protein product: CSAREGSYNSPLHF.

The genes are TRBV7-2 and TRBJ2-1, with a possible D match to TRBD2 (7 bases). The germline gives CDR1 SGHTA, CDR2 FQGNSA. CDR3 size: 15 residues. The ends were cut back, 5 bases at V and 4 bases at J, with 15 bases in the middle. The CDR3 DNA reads TGTGCCAGCAGCCCCGGACGGGGGGCTTACAATGAGCAGTTCTTC. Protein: CASSPGRGAYNEQFF.

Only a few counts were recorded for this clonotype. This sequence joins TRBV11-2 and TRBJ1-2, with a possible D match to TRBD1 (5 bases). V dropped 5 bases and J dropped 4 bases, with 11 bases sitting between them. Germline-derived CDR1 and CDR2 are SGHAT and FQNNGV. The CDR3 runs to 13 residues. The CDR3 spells CASSAGTFYGYTF. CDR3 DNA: TGTGCCAGCAGCGCCGGGACGTTCTATGGCTACACCTTC.

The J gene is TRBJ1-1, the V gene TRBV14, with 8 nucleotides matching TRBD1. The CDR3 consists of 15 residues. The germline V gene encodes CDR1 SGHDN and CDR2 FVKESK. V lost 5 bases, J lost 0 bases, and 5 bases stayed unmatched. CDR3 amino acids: CASSTRTGLNTEAFF. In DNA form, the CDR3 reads TGTGCCAGCAGCACCCGGACAGGGCTGAACACTGAAGCTTTCTTT.

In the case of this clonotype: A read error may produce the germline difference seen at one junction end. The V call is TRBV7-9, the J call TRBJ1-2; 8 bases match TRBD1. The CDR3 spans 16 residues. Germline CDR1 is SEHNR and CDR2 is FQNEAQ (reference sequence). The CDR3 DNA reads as TGTGCCAGCAGCTTAGCTGGGGACAGGCCGTCCTATAGCTACACCTTC. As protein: CASSLAGDRPSYSYTF. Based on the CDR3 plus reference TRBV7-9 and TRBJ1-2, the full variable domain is DTGVSQNPRHKITKRGQNVTFRCDPISEHNRLYWYRQTLGQGPEFLTYFQNEAQLEKSRLLSDRFSAERPKGSFSTLEIQRTEQGDSAMYLCASSLAGDRPSYSYTFGSGTRLTVV.

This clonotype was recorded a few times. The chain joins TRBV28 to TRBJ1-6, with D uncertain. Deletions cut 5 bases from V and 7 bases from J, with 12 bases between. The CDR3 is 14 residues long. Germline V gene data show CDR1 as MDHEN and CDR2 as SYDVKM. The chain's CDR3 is CASSTPGQNSPLHF. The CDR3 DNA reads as TGTGCCAGCAGTACCCCCGGGCAAAATTCACCCCTCCACTTT.

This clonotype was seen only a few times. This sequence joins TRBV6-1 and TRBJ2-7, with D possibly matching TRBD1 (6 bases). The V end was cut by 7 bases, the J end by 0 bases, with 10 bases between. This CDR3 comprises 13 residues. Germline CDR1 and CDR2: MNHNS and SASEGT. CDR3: CASTPGVSYEQYF. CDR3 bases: TGTGCCAGCACCCCAGGGGTCTCCTACGAGCAGTACTTC.

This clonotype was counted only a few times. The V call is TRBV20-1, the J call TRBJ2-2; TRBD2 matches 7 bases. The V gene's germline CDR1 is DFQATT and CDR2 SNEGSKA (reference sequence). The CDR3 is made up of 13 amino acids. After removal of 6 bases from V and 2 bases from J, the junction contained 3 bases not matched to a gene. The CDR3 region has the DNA TGCAGTGCCCCGGGGGGTAACACCGGGGAGCTGTTTTTT. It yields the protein CSAPGGNTGELFF.

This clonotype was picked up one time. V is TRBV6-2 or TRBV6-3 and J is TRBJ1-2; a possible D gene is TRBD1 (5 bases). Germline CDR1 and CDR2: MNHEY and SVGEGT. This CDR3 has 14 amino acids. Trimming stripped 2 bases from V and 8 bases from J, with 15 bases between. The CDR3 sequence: CASSYPELGTGYTF. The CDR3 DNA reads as TGTGCCAGCAGTTACCCGGAGTTGGGGACCGGCTACACCTTC.

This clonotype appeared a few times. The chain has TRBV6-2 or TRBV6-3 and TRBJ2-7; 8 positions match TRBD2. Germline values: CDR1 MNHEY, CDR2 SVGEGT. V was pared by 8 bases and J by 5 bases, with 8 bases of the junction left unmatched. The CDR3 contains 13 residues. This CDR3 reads CASLRGGGHEQYF. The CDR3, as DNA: TGTGCCAGCCTCCGGGGGGGCGGCCACGAGCAGTACTTC.

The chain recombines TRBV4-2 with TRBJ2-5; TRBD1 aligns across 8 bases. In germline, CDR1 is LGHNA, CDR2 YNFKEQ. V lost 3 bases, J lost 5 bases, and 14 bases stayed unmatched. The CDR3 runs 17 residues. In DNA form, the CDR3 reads TGTGCCAGCAGCCAGGGTACAGATGGGACAGGCTGGGAGACCCAGTACTTC. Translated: CASSQGTDGTGWETQYF.

DNA for the CDR3: TGCGCCAGCAGCCATTACGGGGCAGAGAATGAGCAGTTCTTC. It yields the protein CASSHYGAENEQFF. V is TRBV4-1 and J is TRBJ2-1; D may correspond to TRBD1 or TRBD2 (5 bases each). CDR1 and CDR2 (germline): MGHRA, YSYEKL. V lost 3 bases and J 7 bases, leaving 13 bases between the germline ends. This CDR3 is built from 14 residues.

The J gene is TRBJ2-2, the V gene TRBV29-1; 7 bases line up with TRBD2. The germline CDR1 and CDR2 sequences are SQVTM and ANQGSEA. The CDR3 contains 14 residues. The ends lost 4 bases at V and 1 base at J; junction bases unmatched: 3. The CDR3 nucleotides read TGCAGCGTTGCTACGGGAGGGAACACCGGGGAGCTGTTTTTT. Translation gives CSVATGGNTGELFF.